Below are 16 T cell receptor beta chains sequenced from a single sample in a study of T-cell reconstitution after alpha-beta-depleted transplantation in children. Preparing the TCRbeta library involved the use of unique molecular identifiers. TCRdb reanalysed the PCR reads using MiXCR and keeps one entry per CDR3 protein. The sample records more than 550,000 distinct CDR3 sequences, under 12% being singletons. Sequenced here: PBMCs from the stem cell graft donor, sampled from the stem cell graft. Receptor source: a human donor who donated a stem cell graft to a child with acute myeloid leukemia.

This clonotype has ten or more counts. The genes are TRBV7-2 and TRBJ2-1; D unclear. The CDR3 length is 15 residues. Trimming removed 1 base at V and 0 bases at J, with 7 bases between. Germline values: CDR1 SGHTA, CDR2 FQGNSA. CDR3 loop: CASSLEGLSYNEQFF. In DNA form, the CDR3 reads TGTGCCAGCAGCTTAGAGGGCCTCTCCTACAATGAGCAGTTCTTC.

This clonotype was detected many times. The chain's CDR3 is CASRASADTQYF. The CDR3 nucleotides read TGTGCCAGCAGGGCTAGCGCAGATACGCAGTATTTT. The rearrangement uses TRBV25-1 and TRBJ2-3; the D gene is possibly TRBD2 (6 bases). Looked up from germline, CDR1 is MGHDK and CDR2 is SYGVNS. V was pared by 6 bases and J by 4 bases, with 8 bases between. The CDR3 has 12 amino acids.

This clonotype was observed at least ten times. The chain joins TRBV20-1 to TRBJ2-2; D remains ambiguous. Trimming took off 5 bases at V and 8 bases at J, with 9 bases between the two ends. CDR3 size: 11 residues. Germline lookup yields CDR1 DFQATT and CDR2 SNEGSKA (reference sequence). This CDR3 reads CSAGPQGELFF. The CDR3 DNA reads as TGCAGTGCTGGGCCCCAGGGGGAGCTGTTTTTT.

This clonotype was recorded many times. V and J are TRBV12-3 or TRBV12-4 and TRBJ2-7; D is undetermined. The CDR3 spans 12 residues. The V end was cut by 5 bases, the J end by 4 bases, with 9 bases between. CDR3 region: CASSPAGYEQYF. In DNA form, the CDR3 reads TGTGCCAGCAGTCCCGCCGGATACGAGCAGTACTTC.

This clonotype showed up just a few times. CDR3 amino acids: CSAHKGTSGGMDTQYF. Here the CDR3 DNA reads TGCAGTGCCCACAAAGGGACTAGCGGGGGCATGGATACGCAGTATTTT. This sequence joins TRBV20-1 and TRBJ2-3, with 14 positions matching TRBD2. The germline CDR1 and CDR2 sequences are DFQATT and SNEGSKA (reference sequence). V lost 6 bases to trimming and J lost 6 bases; unmatched junction nucleotides: 11. The CDR3 sequence is 16 residues long.

This clonotype occurred many times. The chain recombines TRBV15 with TRBJ2-7; maybe TRBD2 (5 bases). Trimming shortened V by 5 bases and J by 4 bases, and 15 bases separated the two germline ends. The germline V gene encodes CDR1 LNHNV and CDR2 YYDKDF (reference sequence). This CDR3 region has 14 residues. CDR3 DNA sequence: TGTGCCACCAGCCTAGGAGGCCCCCTATACGAGCAGTACTTC. Its protein product is CATSLGGPLYEQYF.

The chain employs TRBV12-3 or TRBV12-4 and TRBJ2-1; D unresolved. CDR3 size: 11 residues. The V end lost 8 bases, the J end lost 12 bases, and 14 bases lay between the germline ends. CDR3 loop: CASRVAVGQFF. The CDR3 DNA follows: TGTGCCAGCCGGGTCGCTGTAGGGCAGTTCTTC.

This clonotype has at least ten counts. The chain is built from TRBV28 and TRBJ2-6; 8 nucleotides agree with TRBD2. CDR1 MDHEN and CDR2 SYDVKM come from the germline V gene. This CDR3 spans 15 amino acids. Trimming took 3 bases from V and 11 from J; bases not matched to a gene: 9. The CDR3 here is CASSLSGRAQDVLTF. The CDR3, as DNA: TGTGCCAGCAGTTTGTCCGGGAGGGCCCAGGACGTCCTGACTTTC.

On this clonotype itself: A much larger clone sits a single nucleotide away, making a read error possible. This chain connects TRBV12-5 to TRBJ2-1; TRBD2 is a possible D gene (6 bases). The CDR3 loop spans 16 amino acids. Germline CDR1 reads LGHNT; CDR2 reads FRNRAP. V was pared by 6 bases and J by 3 bases, with 18 bases between. The CDR3 sequence: CASGLTSLGSYNEQFF. CDR3 in DNA: TGTGCTAGTGGCCTTACTAGCTTAGGCAGCTACAATGAGCAGTTCTTC.

This clonotype was counted only a few times. The rearrangement links TRBV24-1 to TRBJ2-5, with 7 positions matching TRBD1. Trimming at V came to 3 bases and at J to 5 bases, leaving 8 bases not matched to a gene. This CDR3 region has 15 residues. Per the germline V gene, CDR1 is KGHDR and CDR2 is SFDVKD. This chain's CDR3 is CATSDVGQVEETQYF. The DNA for the CDR3 is TGTGCCACCAGTGATGTCGGACAGGTGGAGGAGACCCAGTACTTC.

There are a few counts of this clonotype. V is TRBV27 and J is TRBJ2-1; TRBD2 matches at 14 bases. The CDR3 is 14 amino acids. Germline lookup yields CDR1 MNHEY and CDR2 SMNVEV (reference sequence). The V gene end was trimmed by 7 bases and the J gene end by 6 bases; junction bases not matched to a gene: 2. The DNA for the CDR3 is TGTGCCAGCAAGGGACTAGCGGGGGTCAATGAGCAGTTCTTC. This sequence encodes CASKGLAGVNEQFF.

This clonotype came up many times. This sequence joins TRBV20-1 and TRBJ2-1; 9 bases match TRBD2. Trimming at V came to 5 bases and at J to 0 bases, leaving 5 bases not matched to a gene. The CDR3 extends over 15 amino acids. Germline-derived CDR1 and CDR2 are DFQATT and SNEGSKA (reference sequence). Written as DNA, the CDR3 is TGCAGTGCTGCTAGCGGGATAAGCTCCTACAATGAGCAGTTCTTC. Its translation is CSAASGISSYNEQFF.

Turning to this clonotype: A read error may be the cause here, since a much bigger clone is one base away. The gene calls are TRBV10-3 and TRBJ2-1; D is ambiguous. Per germline, CDR1 ENHRY and CDR2 SYGVKD. CDR3 length: 13 amino acids. The CDR3 protein is CAISESERSRLTF. The CDR3 DNA is TGTGCCATCAGTGAGTCTGAACGGAGCCGATTGACCTTC.

The rearrangement joins TRBV27 to TRBJ1-1; 7 bases are shared with TRBD1. V gave up 6 bases and J gave up 5 bases; unmatched junction bases: 9. In germline, CDR1 is MNHEY, CDR2 SMNVEV (reference sequence). The CDR3 covers 14 residues. The CDR3 bases are TGTGCCAGCAGCCACAGGGGAAGGAGGACTGAAGCTTTCTTT. This encodes CASSHRGRRTEAFF.

The sample holds many counts of this clonotype. The gene calls are TRBV6-2 or TRBV6-3 and TRBJ2-7; 8 nucleotides line up with TRBD2. From germline, CDR1 is MNHEY and CDR2 SVGEGT. The length of the CDR3 is 14 residues. Trimming removed 6 bases from V and 1 base from J; junction bases left unmatched: 5. This CDR3 reads CASSELAESYEQYF. DNA of the CDR3: TGTGCCAGCAGCGAACTAGCGGAATCCTACGAGCAGTACTTC.

This clonotype was recorded many times. The chain is built from TRBV29-1 and TRBJ2-1; 11 bases line up with TRBD1. The CDR3 runs 15 residues. The V segment lost 6 bases and the J segment 0 bases; nucleotides outside the gene matches: 4. Germline CDR1 and CDR2: SQVTM and ANQGSEA. CDR3 in amino acids: CSVGQGGPSYNEQFF. The CDR3 DNA sequence: TGCAGCGTGGGACAGGGGGGCCCCTCCTACAATGAGCAGTTCTTC.